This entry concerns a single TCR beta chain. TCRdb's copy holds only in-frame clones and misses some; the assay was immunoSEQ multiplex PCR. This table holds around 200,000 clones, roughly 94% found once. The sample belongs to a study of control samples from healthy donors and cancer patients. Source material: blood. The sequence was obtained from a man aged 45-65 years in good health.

Here the CDR3 DNA reads TGTGCCAGCAGCTTAACAGGGTCATATGGCTACACCTTC. It specifies CASSLTGSYGYTF. The V gene is TRBV7-3, the J gene TRBJ1-2; D unresolved. CDR3 length: 13 residues. The V and J ends lost 0 bases and 5 bases respectively, with 7 bases between them. Germline V gives CDR1 SGHTA, CDR2 FQGTGA.